This entry concerns a single TCR beta chain. This entry belongs to a study of blood T cell repertoires in COVID-19. Study at large: Some COVID-19 samples were acute and others convalescent; all came from the United States, Italy and Spain. Sample material is recorded as cDNA or gDNA derived from T cells, B-cell-depleted T cells, or PBMCs.

The germline CDR1 and CDR2 sequences are SGHNT and YYREEE (reference sequence). The CDR3 totals 14 residues. V gave up 6 bases and J gave up 2 bases, with 13 bases separating them. Original handling: By means of reference gene primer amplification, nucleated cell counts were estimated. Using immunoSEQ multiplex PCR, the repertoire was profiled, and TCRdb retains in-frame clones only, with some absent. V and J calls plus clone size are reproduced from that table; the DNA served to infer D and trimming. The data contain about 82,000 clones, 85% of them singletons. This clonotype was sampled from a man of 80 years or more with active or convalescent COVID-19. This rearrangement joins TRBV5-4 to TRBJ2-3; TRBD1 is a possible D gene (6 bases). The sequenced sample was peripheral blood. DNA of the CDR3: TGTGCCAGCACCCCTTGGACAGTCACAGATACGCAGTATTTT. This codes for CASTPWTVTDTQYF.